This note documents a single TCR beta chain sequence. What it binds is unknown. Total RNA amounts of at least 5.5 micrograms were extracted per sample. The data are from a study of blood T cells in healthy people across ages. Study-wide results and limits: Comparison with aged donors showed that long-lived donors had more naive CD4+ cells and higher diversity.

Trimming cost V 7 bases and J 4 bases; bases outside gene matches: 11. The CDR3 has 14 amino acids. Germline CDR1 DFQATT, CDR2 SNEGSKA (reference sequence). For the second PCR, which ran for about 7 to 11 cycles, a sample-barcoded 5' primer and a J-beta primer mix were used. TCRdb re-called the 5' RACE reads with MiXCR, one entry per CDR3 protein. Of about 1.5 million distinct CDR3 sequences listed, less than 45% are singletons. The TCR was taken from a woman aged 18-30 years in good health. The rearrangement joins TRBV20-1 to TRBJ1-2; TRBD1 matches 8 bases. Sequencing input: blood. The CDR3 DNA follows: TGCAGTGTGTTGCTTGACAGGGGATCCTATGGCTACACCTTC. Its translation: CSVLLDRGSYGYTF.